This T cell receptor beta chain was retrieved from a study of human T cells and chemical hapten exposure (dated by TCRdb to 2020 to 2023). Regarding the research as a whole: For sensitization, 2% DPC in acetone was applied to an approximately 2 cm by approximately 2 cm area of upper inner arm skin. Throughout the study period of approximately 23 weeks, patients also received therapeutic DPC doses to the scalp every week. Patch testing was performed on the upper back with Finn chambers containing 0.01% DPC, and the patch tests were scored after 6 days according to International Contact Dermatitis Research Group standards. Alopecia areata with under or over 50% scalp involvement, alopecia totalis and alopecia universalis were represented in the patient cohort, which was mostly female. Libraries were combined into a pool for sequencing, and differences in TCR yield between samples came mainly from small differences in library volumes within the pool. The study tracked peripheral blood TCR repertoire changes in vivo during primary and secondary sensitization to the hapten diphenylcyclopropenone (DPC) in alopecia patients. Blood was sampled from patients pre-sensitization (week 0) and at 2, 6 and about 24 weeks after DPC sensitization. Nearly 30 alopecia patients provided blood for TCR sequencing at one to four time points (pre-sensitization, 2, 6 and 24 weeks).

Library construction relied on RACE. Data came from a NextSeq 500. Library preparation attached unique molecular identifiers to individual cDNA molecules for quantitative, reproducible TCR counting. From each blood RNA sample, both TCR alpha and TCR beta chains were sequenced. Per the authors' processing: Samples had a median of 95,638 TCRs, with a range from about 23,224 to 750,000. The Decombinator software suite was used to annotate V, J and CDR3 in the TCR reads. Every sample was subsampled to the same number of TCRs (28,000) for the PS versus PT1 abundance plots. Expanded TCRs were defined as absent before sensitization and observed at least eight times at the 2-week time point. Using fastp trimming at Q25 and MiXCR clonotype assembly, TCRdb reanalyzed the public sequencing data and kept in-frame beta chains. Each CDR3 protein appears once, grouped with its most common genes and DNA. The V and J calls and clone size come from TCRdb's table, not from the authors' own analysis. This sample has approximately 100,000 distinct CDR3 sequences in its table, and more than 7% of those were observed once. The leading ten clones occupy about 3.1% of the sample.

General findings and caveats noted by the study authors: Significantly more large CDR3 similarity clusters were formed by expanded TCRs than by pre-sensitization or healthy control sets, consistent with antigen-driven responses. The number of TCRs above 1 in 1000 frequency did not change with DPC sensitization; there was no evidence of global repertoire structure alterations. Repeated subsampling changed both the strength of the expansion versus patch-test correlation and the threshold at which that correlation became significant. Because every patient had alopecia, a presumed autoimmune disease, the patients' immune response might differ from that of healthy individuals. Patch test score was positively correlated with the number of PT1 expanded TCRs, with significance at thresholds 8, 16 and 32 but not at 4.

From a lookup of the germline V gene (reference sequence), CDR1 and CDR2 are MNHNY and SVGAGI. Between the V and J ends, shortened by 0 bases and 2 bases respectively, the junction contains 9 bases. The CDR3 covers 15 residues, taking in both the cysteine and the phenylalanine. Only CDR3 DNA remains: 45 bases, in frame from the first base. Interpreted using the paper, the time point label stands for: patch test 2, 6 weeks after DPC sensitization. What this sample's treatment or condition label stands for: therapeutic diphenylcyclopropenone sensitization with weekly scalp DPC. At each patch-test visit, blood was drawn before the patch test was applied. Patients were eligible if aged 18 to 70, diagnosed with alopecia and judged suitable for DPC therapy, and pregnant patients were excluded. Total RNA was isolated from unfractionated whole blood collected in Tempus Blood RNA tubes. The table lists this clonotype with a few counts. Its recognized antigen is unknown. Base qualities are not at hand, and no much larger clone is one base apart.

The sample consisted of whole blood, taken in connection with sensitization to the hapten diphenylcyclopropenone (DPC). The sequence joins TRBV6-6 to TRBJ2-3; the D gene assignment is ambiguous. The clonotype originates from a woman in her 40s with alopecia areata. Some clones in this sample may be carry-over from other donors' samples. The nucleotide sequence reads TGTGCCAGCAGTTACTCCCAGGCCCCCACAGATACGCAGTATTTT. This sequence encodes CASSYSQAPTDTQYF.